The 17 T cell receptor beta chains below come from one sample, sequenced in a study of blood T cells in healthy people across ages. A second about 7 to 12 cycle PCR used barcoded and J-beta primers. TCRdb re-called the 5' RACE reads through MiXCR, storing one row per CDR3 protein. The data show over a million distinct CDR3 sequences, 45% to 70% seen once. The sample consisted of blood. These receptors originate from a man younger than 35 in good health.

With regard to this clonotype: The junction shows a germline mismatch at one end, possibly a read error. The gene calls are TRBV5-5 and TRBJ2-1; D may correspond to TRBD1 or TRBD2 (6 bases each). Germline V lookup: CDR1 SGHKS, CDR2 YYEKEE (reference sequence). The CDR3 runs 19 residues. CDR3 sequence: CARSFFGGKAGDNYNEQFF. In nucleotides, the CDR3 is TGTGCCCGCAGCTTCTTCGGGGGAAAGGCAGGGGATAACTACAATGAGCAGTTCTTC.

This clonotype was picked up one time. CDR3 protein: CASSWTSGFQETQYF. DNA of the CDR3: TGTGCCAGCAGCTGGACTAGCGGATTCCAAGAGACCCAGTACTTC. This chain connects TRBV3-1 to TRBJ2-5; 10 positions match TRBD2. Germline V CDR1 and CDR2: LGHDT, YNNKEL (reference sequence). This CDR3 region has 15 residues. Unmatched junction bases numbered 4, after V lost 5 bases and J lost 1 base.

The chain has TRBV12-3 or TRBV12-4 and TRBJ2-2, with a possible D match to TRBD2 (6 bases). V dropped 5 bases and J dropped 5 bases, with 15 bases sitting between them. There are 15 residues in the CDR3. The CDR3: CASSVGAGRTGELFF. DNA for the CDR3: TGTGCCAGCAGTGTAGGGGCGGGGAGAACCGGGGAGCTGTTTTTT.

Written as DNA, the CDR3 is TGCGCCAGCAGCTCCCAGGGTGCCCCTTTCGAGCAGTACTTC. Translated, it gives CASSSQGAPFEQYF. The genes are TRBV5-1 and TRBJ2-7; TRBD1 is a possible D gene (5 bases). The CDR3 totals 14 residues. The germline V and J ends were trimmed by 3 bases and 6 bases, with 16 bases remaining between them. Per germline, CDR1 SGHRS and CDR2 YFSETQ. Supplemented by reference TRBV5-1 and TRBJ2-7, the full variable domain reads KAGVTQTPRYLIKTRGQQVTLSCSPISGHRSVSWYQQTPGQGLQFLFEYFSETQRNKGNFPGRFSGRQFSNSRSEMNVSTLELGDSALYLCASSSQGAPFEQYFGPGTRLTVT.

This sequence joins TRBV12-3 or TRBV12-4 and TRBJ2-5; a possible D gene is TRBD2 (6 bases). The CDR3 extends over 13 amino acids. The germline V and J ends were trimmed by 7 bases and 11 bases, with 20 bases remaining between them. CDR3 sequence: CASKEGGRLEQYF. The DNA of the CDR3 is TGTGCCAGCAAGGAGGGAGGCCGACTGGAGCAGTACTTC.

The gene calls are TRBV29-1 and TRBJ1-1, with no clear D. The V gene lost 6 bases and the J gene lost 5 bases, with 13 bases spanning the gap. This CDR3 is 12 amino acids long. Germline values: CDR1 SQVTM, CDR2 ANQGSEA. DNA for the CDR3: TGCAGCGTCGAAAACACGGAGACTGAAGCTTTCTTT. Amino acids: CSVENTETEAFF.

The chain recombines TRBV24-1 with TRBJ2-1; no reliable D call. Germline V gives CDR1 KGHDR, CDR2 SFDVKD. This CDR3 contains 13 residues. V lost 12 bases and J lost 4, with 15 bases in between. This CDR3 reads CAVQPSLYNEQFF. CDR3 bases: TGTGCCGTACAGCCTTCATTATACAATGAGCAGTTCTTC.

The CDR3 DNA sequence: TGTGCCAGCAGCCCAAGACAAGCAACTAATGAAAAACTGTTTTTT. Its protein product is CASSPRQATNEKLFF. This chain joins TRBV27 and TRBJ1-4; D unclear. V was pared by 6 bases and J by 0 bases, with 11 bases between. Germline V gene data show CDR1 as MNHEY and CDR2 as SMNVEV (reference sequence). This CDR3 comprises 15 residues.

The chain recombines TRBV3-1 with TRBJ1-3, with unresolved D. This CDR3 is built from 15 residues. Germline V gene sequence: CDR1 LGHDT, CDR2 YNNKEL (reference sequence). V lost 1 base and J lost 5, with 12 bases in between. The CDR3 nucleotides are TGTGCCAGCAGCCAAGGCCCAGTTGTTCGAAACACCATATATTTT. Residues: CASSQGPVVRNTIYF.

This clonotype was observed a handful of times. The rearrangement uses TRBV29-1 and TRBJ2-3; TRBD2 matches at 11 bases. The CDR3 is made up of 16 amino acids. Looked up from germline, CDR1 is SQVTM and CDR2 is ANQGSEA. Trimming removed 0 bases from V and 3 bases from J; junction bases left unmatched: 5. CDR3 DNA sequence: TGCAGCGTTGAAGATGCGGCTAGCGGGGGGACAGATACGCAGTATTTT. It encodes CSVEDAASGGTDTQYF.

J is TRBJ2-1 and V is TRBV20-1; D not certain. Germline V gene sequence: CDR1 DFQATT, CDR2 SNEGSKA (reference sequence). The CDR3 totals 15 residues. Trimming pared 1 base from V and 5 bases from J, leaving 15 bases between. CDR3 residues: CSARAGFDANNEQFF. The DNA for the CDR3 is TGCAGTGCTAGAGCCGGCTTCGACGCCAACAATGAGCAGTTCTTC.

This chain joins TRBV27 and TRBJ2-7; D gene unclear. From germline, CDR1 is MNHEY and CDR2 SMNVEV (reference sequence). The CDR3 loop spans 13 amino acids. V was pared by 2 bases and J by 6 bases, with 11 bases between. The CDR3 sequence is CASSLESRSEQYF. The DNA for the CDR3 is TGTGCCAGCAGTTTAGAATCGCGTTCCGAGCAGTACTTC.

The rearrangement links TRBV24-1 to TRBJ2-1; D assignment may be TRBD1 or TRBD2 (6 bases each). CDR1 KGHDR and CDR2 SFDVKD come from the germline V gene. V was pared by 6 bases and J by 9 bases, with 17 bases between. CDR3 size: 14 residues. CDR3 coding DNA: TGTGCCACCAGTCCTAACGGGGGCTGGGGTGAGCAGTTCTTC. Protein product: CATSPNGGWGEQFF.

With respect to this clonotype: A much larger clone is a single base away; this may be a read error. The CDR3 DNA reads as TGCAGTGCCCTCGGACAGGGGGCTAAGTCACCCCTCCACTTT. It is translated as CSALGQGAKSPLHF. The chain joins TRBV20-1 to TRBJ1-6, with 11 bases fitting TRBD1. The CDR3 has 14 amino acids. CDR1 is DFQATT, CDR2 SNEGSKA, per germline (reference sequence). J gave up 10 bases and V 6 bases, and 8 bases lay outside the gene matches.

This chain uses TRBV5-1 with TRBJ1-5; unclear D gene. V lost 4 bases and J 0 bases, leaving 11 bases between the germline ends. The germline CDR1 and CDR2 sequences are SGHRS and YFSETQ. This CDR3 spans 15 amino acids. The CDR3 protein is CASSPTDFSNQPQHF. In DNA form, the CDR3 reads TGCGCCAGCAGCCCGACGGATTTTAGCAATCAGCCCCAGCATTTT. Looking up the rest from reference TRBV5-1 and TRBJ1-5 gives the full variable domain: KAGVTQTPRYLIKTRGQQVTLSCSPISGHRSVSWYQQTPGQGLQFLFEYFSETQRNKGNFPGRFSGRQFSNSRSEMNVSTLELGDSALYLCASSPTDFSNQPQHFGDGTRLSIL.

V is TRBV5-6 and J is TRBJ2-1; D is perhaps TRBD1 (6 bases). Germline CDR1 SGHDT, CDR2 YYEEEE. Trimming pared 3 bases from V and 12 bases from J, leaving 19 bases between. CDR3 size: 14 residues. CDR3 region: CASSWTREPQGQFF. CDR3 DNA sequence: TGTGCCAGCAGCTGGACAAGGGAACCACAGGGGCAGTTCTTC. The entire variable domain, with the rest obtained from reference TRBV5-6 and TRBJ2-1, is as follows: DAGVTQSPTHLIKTRGQQVTLRCSPKSGHDTVSWYQQALGQGPQFIFQYYEEEERQRGNFPDRFSGHQFPNYSSELNVNALLLGDSALYLCASSWTREPQGQFFGPGTRLTVL.

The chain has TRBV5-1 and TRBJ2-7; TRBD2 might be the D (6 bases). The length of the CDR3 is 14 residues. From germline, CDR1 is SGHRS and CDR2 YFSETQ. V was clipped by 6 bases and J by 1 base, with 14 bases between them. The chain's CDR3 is CASTLVAESYEQYF. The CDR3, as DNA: TGCGCCAGCACCCTGGTAGCGGAGTCCTACGAGCAGTACTTC.